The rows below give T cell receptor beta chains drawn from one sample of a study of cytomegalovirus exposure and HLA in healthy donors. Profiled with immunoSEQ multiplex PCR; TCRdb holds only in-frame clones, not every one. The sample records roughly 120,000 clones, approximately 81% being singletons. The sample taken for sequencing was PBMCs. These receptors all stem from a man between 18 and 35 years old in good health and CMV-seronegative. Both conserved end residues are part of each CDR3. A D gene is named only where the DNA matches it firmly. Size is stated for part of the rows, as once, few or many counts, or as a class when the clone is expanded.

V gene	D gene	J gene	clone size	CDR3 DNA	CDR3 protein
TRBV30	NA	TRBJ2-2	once	TGTGCCTGGAGTACTACCGGGGAGCTGTTTTTT	CAWSTTGELFF
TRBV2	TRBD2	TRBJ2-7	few	TGTGCCAGCAGAGGACTAGCAGAAATCTCCTACGAGCAGTACTTC	CASRGLAEISYEQYF
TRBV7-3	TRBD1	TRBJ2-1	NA	TGTGCCAGCAGTTCAGAACCGGGACAGGGGTCCTTGGAGCAGTTCTTC	CASSSEPGQGSLEQFF
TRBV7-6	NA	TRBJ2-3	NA	TGTGCCAGCAGCTACACAGAGGGATTAGATACGCAGTATTTT	CASSYTEGLDTQYF
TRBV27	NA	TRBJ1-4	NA	TGTGCCAGCAGTCCGGGGATATTTAATGAAAAACTGTTTTTT	CASSPGIFNEKLFF
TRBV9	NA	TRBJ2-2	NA	TGTGCCAGCAGCGTAGAGCCCTTCCCCGGGGAGCTGTTTTTT	CASSVEPFPGELFF
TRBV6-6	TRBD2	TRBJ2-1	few	TGTGCCAGCAGTTACGATACTAGCGGGAGAGGCAATGAGCAGTTCTTC	CASSYDTSGRGNEQFF
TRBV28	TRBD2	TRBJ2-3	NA	TGTGCCAGCAGCAAGACTAGCGGGAGGTCGTTTGGCACAGATACGCAGTATTTT	CASSKTSGRSFGTDTQYF
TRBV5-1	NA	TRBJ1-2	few	TGCGCCAGCAGCTTGACCGGGTGGGGCTACACCTTC	CASSLTGWGYTF
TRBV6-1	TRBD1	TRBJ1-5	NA	TGTGCCAGCAGACCCGGGACAGGGGATCAGCCCCAGCATTTT	CASRPGTGDQPQHF
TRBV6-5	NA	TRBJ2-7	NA	TGTGCCAGCAGTTCCGCGGGACCGACACGTGGGCAGTACTTC	CASSSAGPTRGQYF
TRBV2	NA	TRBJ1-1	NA	TGTGCCAGCAGATGGTATCCGGGGGGGGGCATGAACACTGAAGCTTTCTTT	CASRWYPGGGMNTEAFF
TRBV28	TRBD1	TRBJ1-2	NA	TGTGCCAGCAGTCAACCGGGACAGGGGTCGACTAATGGCTACACCTTC	CASSQPGQGSTNGYTF
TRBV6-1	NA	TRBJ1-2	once	TGTGCCAGCAGGGAGACAGGCAACTATGGCTACACCTTC	CASRETGNYGYTF
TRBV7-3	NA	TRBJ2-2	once	TGTGCCAGCAGGTCAACAGGGTCGAACACCGGGGAGCTGTTTTTT	CASRSTGSNTGELFF
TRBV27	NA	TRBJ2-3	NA	TGTGCCAGCAGTTTTAGGCTAGCGTCTTTCGCAGATACGCAGTATTTT	CASSFRLASFADTQYF
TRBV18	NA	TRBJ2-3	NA	TGTGCCAGCTCACCAGCTAGGACAGCAGATACGCAGTATTTT	CASSPARTADTQYF
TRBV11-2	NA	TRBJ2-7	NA	TGTGCCAGCAGCTTCTCACAGCCCACCTCCTACGAGCAGTACTTC	CASSFSQPTSYEQYF
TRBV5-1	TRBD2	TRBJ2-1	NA	TGCGCCAGCAGCCCCCTGGGGCGGGAGGGTTACAATGAGCAGTTCTTC	CASSPLGREGYNEQFF
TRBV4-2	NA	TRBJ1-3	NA	TGTGCCAGCAGCCAAGATGGGGGGGCTGGGACTGGAAACACCATATATTTT	CASSQDGGAGTGNTIYF
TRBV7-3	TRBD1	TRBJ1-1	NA	TGTGCCAGCAGCTCGGGACAGGGGCTTGGGAGCACTGAAGCTTTCTTT	CASSSGQGLGSTEAFF
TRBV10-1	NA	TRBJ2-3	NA	TGCGCCAGCAGTGTGGAGGCGCTAAGCACAGATACGCAGTATTTT	CASSVEALSTDTQYF
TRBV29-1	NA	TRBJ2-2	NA	TGCAGCGCCTGCGACAGCTACACCGGGGAGCTGTTTTTT	CSACDSYTGELFF
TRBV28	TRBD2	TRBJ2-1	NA	TGTGCCAGCAGCGCCTGGACTAGCGGGAGAAGTAATGAGCAGTTCTTC	CASSAWTSGRSNEQFF
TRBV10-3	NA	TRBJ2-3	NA	TGTGCCATCGCGCCGGGGGTGACAGATACGCAGTATTTT	CAIAPGVTDTQYF
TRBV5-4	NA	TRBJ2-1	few	TGTGCCAGCACCTCGACTACGGGATACAATGAGCAGTTCTTC	CASTSTTGYNEQFF
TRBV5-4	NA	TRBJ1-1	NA	TGTGCCAGCAGCCAAACAGGGTTTCAGGGAGCTTTCTTT	CASSQTGFQGAFF
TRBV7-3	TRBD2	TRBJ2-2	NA	TGTGCCAGCAGCCCCGGACTAGTCTTTAACGCCGGGGAGCTGTTTTTT	CASSPGLVFNAGELFF
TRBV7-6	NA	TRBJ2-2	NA	TGTGCCAGCAGATTAGGAGGGCTAGGCACCGGGGAGCTGTTTTTT	CASRLGGLGTGELFF
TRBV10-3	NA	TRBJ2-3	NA	TGTGCCACAAGGGGGGGGAGCACAGATACGCAGTATTTT	CATRGGSTDTQYF
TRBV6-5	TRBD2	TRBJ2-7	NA	TGTGCCAGCAGTTACATGTCGGGAGGGCCTTACGAGCAGTACTTC	CASSYMSGGPYEQYF
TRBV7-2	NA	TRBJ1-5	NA	TGTGCCAGCAGCTTACGGCTGAGCCCGGGGAATCAGCCCCAGCATTTT	CASSLRLSPGNQPQHF
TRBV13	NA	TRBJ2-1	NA	TGTGCCAGCAGCTCAGCCGGGACACCACCCTACAATGAGCAGTTCTTC	CASSSAGTPPYNEQFF
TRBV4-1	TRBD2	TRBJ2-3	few	TGCGCCAGCAGCCAATACGTAGCGGGAGGGCCGCAAGATACGCAGTATTTT	CASSQYVAGGPQDTQYF
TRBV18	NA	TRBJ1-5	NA	TGTGCCAGCTCAGTCAGGTCCGGGGGTGATCCCCAGCATTTT	CASSVRSGGDPQHF
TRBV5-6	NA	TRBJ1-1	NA	TGTGCCAGCAGCTTGGTGAGTCTAACTGAAGCTTTCTTT	CASSLVSLTEAFF
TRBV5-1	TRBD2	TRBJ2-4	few	TGCGCCAGCAGTGCGTGGGGAGCGGGAGGGCTTGGAGCCAAAAACATTCAGTACTTC	CASSAWGAGGLGAKNIQYF
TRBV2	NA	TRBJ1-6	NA	TGTGCCAGCTCCAAGCAGGGGAATAATTCACCCCTCCACTTT	CASSKQGNNSPLHF
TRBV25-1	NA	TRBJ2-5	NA	TGTGCCAGCAGTGGACAGGAACAAGAGACCCAGTACTTC	CASSGQEQETQYF
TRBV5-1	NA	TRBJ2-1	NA	TGCGCCAGCAGCTTGAACATCGGGGATGAGCAGTTCTTC	CASSLNIGDEQFF